This T cell receptor beta chain comes out of a study of patients and donors after allogeneic stem cell transplantation. The CDR3 sequence is 14 residues long. Germline CDR1 reads SGHRS; CDR2 reads YFSETQ. V was cut by 2 bases and J by 2 bases, with 10 bases left in between. TCRdb analysed the RT-PCR reads with MiXCR anew, one entry per CDR3 protein. Found here are over 150,000 distinct CDR3 sequences, more than 35% of them singletons; the top ten hold 30% to 35%. Sequencing used blood, either unsorted or a sorted T cell fraction (not recorded which). The chain is built from TRBV5-1 and TRBJ1-1, with D tentatively TRBD1 (5 bases). The receptor comes from a human donor who was either an allogeneic HSCT recipient or a stem cell or donor lymphocyte infusion donor (not recorded which). It is not recorded whose cells these are; they may come from a transplant donor. DNA of the CDR3: TGCGCCAGCAGCTTAAGGGGCCCCAACACTGAAGCTTTCTTT. Residues: CASSLRGPNTEAFF.